The clone carrying this T cell receptor beta chain was observed a few times. Its antigen is still unknown. The data were obtained in a study of response to subunit inactivated influenza vaccine. Notes on the study in general: Authors suggested seasonal influenza vaccinations each recruit few new T cells.

The CDR3 runs to 15 residues. Per germline, CDR1 MNHNS and CDR2 SASEGT. V lost 6 bases, J lost 6 bases, and 11 bases stayed unmatched. TCRdb reprocessed the RT-PCR reads via MiXCR and lists one record per CDR3 protein. This table holds 600,000 to 700,000 distinct CDR3 sequences, 12% to 15% found once. Sequencing used PBMCs from blood, obtained 14 days before vaccination. The chain has TRBV6-1 and TRBJ1-1, with 9 bases matching TRBD1. The TCR comes from a man in his fifties who received an inactivated influenza vaccine. CDR3 in DNA: TGTGCCAGCAGCCAAGCCCTGGACAGGGGCCCTGAAGCTTTCTTT. Protein product: CASSQALDRGPEAFF.